Shown below are 14 T cell receptor beta chains from a single sample sequenced in a study of blood T cell repertoires in COVID-19. Generated by immunoSEQ multiplex PCR, the TCRdb table keeps only in-frame clones and is missing some. The sample lists under 250,000 clones, around 85% seen once, with 2.4% in the top ten. Sequenced input: peripheral blood. These receptors all come from a woman in her seventies with COVID-19, enrolled during active disease.

The V gene is TRBV6-5, the J gene TRBJ1-1; a weak D match, TRBD1 (5 bases). The CDR3 has 13 residues. V gave up 9 bases and J gave up 2 bases, with 13 bases separating them. Germline loops: CDR1 MNHEY, CDR2 SVGAGI. CDR3 sequence: CASSRGGNTEAFF. As DNA, the CDR3 is TGTGCCAGTAGCCGGGGGGGTAACACTGAAGCTTTCTTT.

This rearrangement joins TRBV4-1 to TRBJ1-3; D remains unclear. The CDR3 has 16 residues. V was cut by 0 bases and J by 8 bases, with 17 bases left in between. Germline CDR1 is MGHRA and CDR2 is YSYEKL. In DNA form, the CDR3 reads TGCGCCAGCAGCCAAGAGGGTCAGGTAGACCGAGACACCATATATTTT. Translated, it gives CASSQEGQVDRDTIYF.

The chain recombines TRBV7-9 with TRBJ1-1; D remains ambiguous. The CDR3 totals 17 residues. The V gene's germline CDR1 is SEHNR and CDR2 FQNEAQ (reference sequence). V lost 1 base to trimming and J lost 0 bases, with 15 bases between them. This CDR3 is CASSLERNLDLNTEAFF. Here the CDR3 DNA reads TGTGCCAGCAGCTTAGAAAGGAACCTAGATTTGAACACTGAAGCTTTCTTT.

This chain uses TRBV3-1 (or the pseudogene TRBV3-2) with TRBJ1-2; D gene unclear. V was pared by 3 bases and J by 7 bases, with 9 bases between. The length of the CDR3 is 12 residues. Germline V gene data show CDR1 as LGHDT and CDR2 as YNNKEL (reference sequence). The chain's CDR3 is CASSQVGGGYTF. CDR3 DNA sequence: TGTGCCAGCAGCCAGGTTGGCGGTGGCTACACCTTC.

This chain joins TRBV2 and TRBJ2-7, with D uncertain. V lost 4 bases and J lost 0, with 7 bases in between. From germline, CDR1 is SNHLY and CDR2 FYNNEI. The CDR3 spans 13 residues. The CDR3 DNA reads as TGTGCCAGCAGTGGCTGGCTCTCCTACGAGCAGTACTTC. Amino acids: CASSGWLSYEQYF.

The chain joins TRBV29-1 to TRBJ1-2, with D hard to call. The CDR3 runs 11 residues. Between the trimmed V and J ends, which lost 4 bases and 3 bases, there was a span of 6 bases. CDR1 is SQVTM and CDR2 is ANQGSEA in the germline V gene. The CDR3 protein is CSVASDYGYTF. The CDR3 DNA sequence: TGCAGCGTTGCCAGTGACTATGGCTACACCTTC.

This chain uses TRBV4-3 with TRBJ1-2, with a weak D call TRBD1 (5 bases). The CDR3 has 16 residues. Trimming left V 3 bases short and J 4 bases short, with 18 bases between. From germline, CDR1 is LGHNA and CDR2 YSLEER. The CDR3 DNA follows: TGCGCCAGCAGCCAGGCGCTACTTCCAGGGCCCTATGGCTACACCTTC. Translation: CASSQALLPGPYGYTF.

V gene TRBV9 combines with J gene TRBJ1-3, with a tentative D call TRBD1 (6 bases). The CDR3 is made up of 17 amino acids. CDR1 is SGDLS, CDR2 YYNGEE, per germline. V was clipped by 0 bases and J by 0 bases, with 13 bases between them. The CDR3 loop is CASSVGLSGASGNTIYF. The CDR3 bases are TGTGCCAGCAGCGTAGGACTGTCAGGGGCCTCTGGAAACACCATATATTTT.

V and J are TRBV18 and TRBJ1-2; 8 bases are shared with TRBD1. The germline CDR1 and CDR2 sequences are KGHSH and LQKENI. The CDR3 runs to 13 residues. The J segment lost 6 bases and the V segment lost 3 bases, leaving 3 bases of the junction unmatched. CDR3 sequence: CASSPNRGNGYTF. The CDR3 nucleotides read TGTGCCAGCTCACCTAACAGGGGGAATGGCTACACCTTC. Filled out from reference TRBV18 and TRBJ1-2, the complete variable domain reads NAGVMQNPRHLVRRRGQEARLRCSPMKGHSHVYWYRQLPEEGLKFMVYLQKENIIDESGMPKERFSAEFPKEGPSILRIQQVVRGDSAAYFCASSPNRGNGYTFGSGTRLTVV.

This clone was seen only once. The chain combines TRBV24-1 with TRBJ1-4, with a possible D match to TRBD1 (5 bases). The CDR3 extends over 15 amino acids. Germline V lookup: CDR1 KGHDR, CDR2 SFDVKD. V lost 5 bases to trimming and J lost 8 bases, with 17 bases between them. In DNA, the CDR3 is TGTGCCACCAGTGCTGGACATCGACCCCTAGAAAAACTGTTTTTT. Its protein product is CATSAGHRPLEKLFF.

The chain combines TRBV10-3 with TRBJ2-7, with D perhaps matching TRBD1 (5 bases). This CDR3 is 13 amino acids long. V was pared by 11 bases and J by 0 bases, with 14 bases between. Germline V gene lookup returns CDR1 ENHRY and CDR2 SYGVKD. This CDR3 reads CALQGSSSYEQYF. CDR3 DNA: TGTGCCCTGCAGGGTAGTAGCTCCTACGAGCAGTACTTC.

The chain links TRBV5-6 to TRBJ1-3; 12 bases line up with TRBD1. V lost 7 bases and J lost 3; bases outside the gene matches: 8. This CDR3 is built from 16 residues. Per germline, CDR1 SGHDT and CDR2 YYEEEE. CDR3 bases: TGTGCCAGCGGCCGGGACAGGGGGCGTCTTGGAAACACCATATATTTT. Translated: CASGRDRGRLGNTIYF.

The chain carries TRBV12-3 or TRBV12-4 and TRBJ1-3; D is unclear. The CDR3 runs 11 residues. Trimming removed 7 bases from V and 7 bases from J, with 8 bases in between. CDR3 sequence (DNA): TGTGCCAGCACTCCCGGGAACACCATATATTTT. This codes for CASTPGNTIYF.

Regarding this clone: Mismatch with germline at one junction end may stem from a read error. CDR3 nucleotide sequence: TGTGCTAGCAGCTTAGCGGTTCCGGGGGAGACCCAGTACTTC. Protein sequence: CASSLAVPGETQYF. This chain links TRBV7-7 with TRBJ2-5; the D gene is possibly TRBD2 (6 bases). The CDR3 contains 14 residues. The germline V gene encodes CDR1 SSHAT and CDR2 FNYEAQ (reference sequence).